This section outlines one TCR beta chain sequence together with its context. This sample is part of a study of CD8 T cells in Susac syndrome. Sequencing of TCR beta was performed on blood CD8+ T cells and on blood CD4+ T cells. This CDR3 comprises 15 residues. Germline V lookup: CDR1 MGHDK, CDR2 SYGVNS. Between the trimmed V and J ends, which lost 1 base and 10 bases, there was a span of 14 bases. After extraction with the RNeasy kit, about 0.45 to 1 ug of the RNA was reverse transcribed using random hexamers. TCRdb re-called the immunoSEQ multiplex PCR reads with MiXCR, one entry per CDR3 protein. The sample contains about 20,000 distinct CDR3 sequences, 85% to 95% of which appear only once.

The sequence was collected from a human donor in good health. The chain couples TRBV25-1 to TRBJ1-6; D unclear. Source material: CD8+ T cells from PBMCs. CDR3 DNA: TGTGCCAGCAGTGAATGGGAGACGGGCCAATCACCCCTCCACTTT. It is translated as CASSEWETGQSPLHF.